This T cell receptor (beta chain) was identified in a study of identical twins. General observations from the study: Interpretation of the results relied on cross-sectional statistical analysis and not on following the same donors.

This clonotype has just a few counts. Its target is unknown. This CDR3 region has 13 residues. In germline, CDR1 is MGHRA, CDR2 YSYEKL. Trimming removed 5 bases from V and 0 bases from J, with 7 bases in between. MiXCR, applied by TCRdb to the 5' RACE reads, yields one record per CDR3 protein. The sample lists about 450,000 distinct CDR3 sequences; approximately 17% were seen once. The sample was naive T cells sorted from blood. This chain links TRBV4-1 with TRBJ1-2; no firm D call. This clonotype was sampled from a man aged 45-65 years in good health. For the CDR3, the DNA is TGCGCCAGCAGCGATGAGGCTAACTATGGCTACACCTTC. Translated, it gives CASSDEANYGYTF.